Listed below are T cell receptor beta chains from one sample, sequenced in a study of blood T cell repertoires in COVID-19. The protocol was immunoSEQ multiplex PCR, while the TCRdb copy is restricted to in-frame clones and leaves out a portion. The repertoire holds under 300,000 clones, with more than 75% as singletons. The sample comprised PBMCs or T cells enriched from blood (not recorded which). These receptors all stem from a woman between 50 and 59 years old who had been exposed to COVID-19. The CDR3 runs from the conserved cysteine through the conserved F or W. The D gene is left open where the match is weak. Part of the rows lack a size; the others show once, few, many or a class for expanded clones.

abundance: .; j_gene: TRBJ2-7; len: 11; v_gene: TRBV25-1; d_gene: .; CDR3nt: TGTGCCAGCAGTTTCAGGGGCGAGCAGTACTTC; CDR3aa: CASSFRGEQYF
abundance: .; j_gene: TRBJ1-6; len: 17; v_gene: TRBV27; d_gene: .; CDR3nt: TGTGCCAGCAGTCCACGATTACAGGGTGCCTTATATTCACCCCTCCACTTT; CDR3aa: CASSPRLQGALYSPLHF
abundance: few; j_gene: TRBJ1-1; len: 13; v_gene: TRBV15; d_gene: .; CDR3nt: TGTGCCACCAGCAGGACAGGAAACACTGAAGCTTTCTTT; CDR3aa: CATSRTGNTEAFF
abundance: .; j_gene: TRBJ2-1; len: 17; v_gene: TRBV15; d_gene: TRBD2; CDR3nt: TGTGCCACCAGCAGAGATCTTGGGACTAGCGGTAGGAATGAGCAGTTCTTC; CDR3aa: CATSRDLGTSGRNEQFF
abundance: .; j_gene: TRBJ2-3; len: 16; v_gene: TRBV6-2/TRBV6-3; d_gene: TRBD2; CDR3nt: TGTGCCAGCAGTTACTCGAACGGGGGGAGCCCAGATACGCAGTATTTT; CDR3aa: CASSYSNGGSPDTQYF
abundance: .; j_gene: TRBJ2-2; len: 13; v_gene: TRBV14; d_gene: .; CDR3nt: TGTGCCAGCAGCCGCAGGGTATCCGGGGAGCTGTTTTTT; CDR3aa: CASSRRVSGELFF
abundance: .; j_gene: TRBJ1-6; len: 15; v_gene: TRBV9; d_gene: TRBD1; CDR3nt: TGTGCCAGCAGCGGAACCGGGACAGGGAATTCACCCCTCCACTTT; CDR3aa: CASSGTGTGNSPLHF
abundance: .; j_gene: TRBJ1-6; len: 18; v_gene: TRBV30; d_gene: TRBD1; CDR3nt: TGTGCCTGGAACTCGATAGCAGGGGGTAACGGTGGGGATTCACCCCTCCACTTT; CDR3aa: CAWNSIAGGNGGDSPLHF
abundance: .; j_gene: TRBJ1-4; len: 15; v_gene: TRBV18; d_gene: .; CDR3nt: TGTGCCAGCTCACCCGTGGCAGAAGTTAATGAAAAACTGTTTTTT; CDR3aa: CASSPVAEVNEKLFF
abundance: .; j_gene: TRBJ2-7; len: 14; v_gene: TRBV7-9; d_gene: .; CDR3nt: TGTGCCAGCAGCTTAGTGGCGGGGGCGGACGAGCAGTACTTC; CDR3aa: CASSLVAGADEQYF
abundance: once; j_gene: TRBJ2-2; len: 13; v_gene: TRBV5-6; d_gene: TRBD2; CDR3nt: TGTGCCAGTTTAGCGGGTCCCACCGGGGAGCTGTTTTTT; CDR3aa: CASLAGPTGELFF
abundance: .; j_gene: TRBJ2-7; len: 13; v_gene: TRBV6-5; d_gene: .; CDR3nt: TGTGCCAGCAGTTACAGGGGAGGATACGAGCAGTACTTC; CDR3aa: CASSYRGGYEQYF
abundance: .; j_gene: TRBJ1-1; len: 15; v_gene: TRBV10-3; d_gene: .; CDR3nt: TGTGCCATCAGTGGGGGGGGGACTCCGAACACTGAAGCTTTCTTT; CDR3aa: CAISGGGTPNTEAFF
abundance: .; j_gene: TRBJ1-1; len: 15; v_gene: TRBV7-2; d_gene: TRBD1; CDR3nt: TGTGCCAGCAGCTTTGGACAGGTAGCGAACACTGAAGCTTTCTTT; CDR3aa: CASSFGQVANTEAFF
abundance: .; j_gene: TRBJ1-2; len: 15; v_gene: TRBV6-6; d_gene: .; CDR3nt: TGTGCCAGCAGTTACTCGTTCGGAGAGAACTATGGCTACACCTTC; CDR3aa: CASSYSFGENYGYTF
abundance: .; j_gene: TRBJ1-1; len: 16; v_gene: TRBV6-6; d_gene: .; CDR3nt: TGTGCCAGCAGTTATCCATCCGGGACAATGAACACTGAAGCTTTCTTT; CDR3aa: CASSYPSGTMNTEAFF
abundance: .; j_gene: TRBJ1-5; len: 12; v_gene: TRBV28; d_gene: .; CDR3nt: TGTGCCAGCAGTTTCTTGTTCCAGCCCCAGCATTTT; CDR3aa: CASSFLFQPQHF
abundance: .; j_gene: TRBJ1-6; len: 18; v_gene: TRBV4-1; d_gene: .; CDR3nt: TGCGCCAGCAGCCAACTCACAGGGCTTCCTTCCTATAATTCACCCCTCCACTTT; CDR3aa: CASSQLTGLPSYNSPLHF
abundance: .; j_gene: TRBJ1-6; len: 12; v_gene: TRBV12-3/TRBV12-4; d_gene: .; CDR3nt: TGTGCCAGCAGTACCCGGGGTCTTACCCCTAACTTT; CDR3aa: CASSTRGLTPNF
abundance: .; j_gene: TRBJ2-7; len: 16; v_gene: TRBV10-1; d_gene: TRBD1; CDR3nt: TGCGCCAGCAGCCCCGGACAGGGAGCTGAGTCCTACGAGCAGTACTTC; CDR3aa: CASSPGQGAESYEQYF
abundance: .; j_gene: TRBJ2-7; len: 14; v_gene: TRBV28; d_gene: TRBD1; CDR3nt: TGTGCCAGCAGCCAGCCGGGACAGGGGTACGAGCAGTACTTC; CDR3aa: CASSQPGQGYEQYF
abundance: .; j_gene: TRBJ2-5; len: 13; v_gene: TRBV7-9; d_gene: TRBD1; CDR3nt: TGTGCCAGCAGCACCCCCGGGACAGGGCCCCCTCACTTC; CDR3aa: CASSTPGTGPPHF
abundance: .; j_gene: TRBJ2-5; len: 15; v_gene: TRBV5-4; d_gene: TRBD1; CDR3nt: TGTGCCAGCAGGGGTCGGGACAGGTTAGGAGAGACCCAGTACTTC; CDR3aa: CASRGRDRLGETQYF
abundance: .; j_gene: TRBJ1-1; len: 13; v_gene: TRBV5-1; d_gene: .; CDR3nt: TGCGCCAGCAGCTTGGCCGGCGGGGTGGGGGCTTTCTTT; CDR3aa: CASSLAGGVGAFF
abundance: .; j_gene: TRBJ1-5; len: 17; v_gene: TRBV7-8; d_gene: TRBD1; CDR3nt: TGTGCCAGCAGCTTTGTTTCAGGGGGATCGGCCAATCAGCCCCAGCATTTT; CDR3aa: CASSFVSGGSANQPQHF
abundance: .; j_gene: TRBJ1-4; len: 13; v_gene: TRBV2; d_gene: .; CDR3nt: TGTGCCAGCAAAGATGGCGGGGAGGAAAAACTGTTTTTT; CDR3aa: CASKDGGEEKLFF
abundance: .; j_gene: TRBJ1-6; len: 20; v_gene: TRBV2; d_gene: TRBD1; CDR3nt: TGTGCCAGCAGTTCGGGACAGGGAATAATAGAGGTGGTCTATAATTCACCCCTCCACTTT; CDR3aa: CASSSGQGIIEVVYNSPLHF
abundance: .; j_gene: TRBJ2-2; len: 14; v_gene: TRBV7-9; d_gene: .; CDR3nt: TGTGCCAGCAGCTTAGGCAGTAACACCGGGGAGCTGTTTTTT; CDR3aa: CASSLGSNTGELFF
abundance: .; j_gene: TRBJ2-1; len: 15; v_gene: TRBV5-4; d_gene: TRBD2; CDR3nt: TGTGCCAGCAGAGGCGGGGGTCCACGAGGCAATGAGCAGTTCTTC; CDR3aa: CASRGGGPRGNEQFF
abundance: .; j_gene: TRBJ2-1; len: 16; v_gene: TRBV19; d_gene: TRBD2; CDR3nt: TGTGCCAGTAGGGGGAGCGGGGGGGTACTATACAATGAGCAGTTCTTC; CDR3aa: CASRGSGGVLYNEQFF
abundance: .; j_gene: TRBJ2-6; len: 18; v_gene: TRBV27; d_gene: TRBD1; CDR3nt: TGTGCCAGCAGTCCTAGGACAGGCGGTATCTCTGGGGCCAACGTCCTGACTTTC; CDR3aa: CASSPRTGGISGANVLTF
abundance: .; j_gene: TRBJ2-1; len: 17; v_gene: TRBV5-1; d_gene: TRBD2; CDR3nt: TGCGCCAGCAGCTTGTTCGGGGGGTGGAGCTCCTACAATGAGCAGTTCTTC; CDR3aa: CASSLFGGWSSYNEQFF
abundance: once; j_gene: TRBJ2-3; len: 20; v_gene: TRBV3-1/TRBV3-2; d_gene: TRBD1; CDR3nt: TGTGCCAGCAGCCGGATCACAGGGGGCGATTATCTCGATTTCCCAGATACGCAGTATTTT; CDR3aa: CASSRITGGDYLDFPDTQYF
abundance: .; j_gene: TRBJ2-3; len: 12; v_gene: TRBV3-1/TRBV3-2; d_gene: .; CDR3nt: TGTGCCAGCAGCCACCCGGATGCGGTGCAGTATTTT; CDR3aa: CASSHPDAVQYF
abundance: .; j_gene: TRBJ1-3; len: 15; v_gene: TRBV5-4; d_gene: .; CDR3nt: TGTGCCAGCAGCCGAGACAGGAGCTCTGGAAACACCATATATTTT; CDR3aa: CASSRDRSSGNTIYF
abundance: .; j_gene: TRBJ2-4; len: 14; v_gene: TRBV29-1; d_gene: .; CDR3nt: TGCAGCGTTGAATTACCCTCGACTAAAAACATTCAGTACTTC; CDR3aa: CSVELPSTKNIQYF
abundance: .; j_gene: TRBJ2-1; len: 13; v_gene: TRBV12-3/TRBV12-4; d_gene: .; CDR3nt: TGTGCCAGCAGTTTATCAGGGGGGAATGAGCAGTTCTTC; CDR3aa: CASSLSGGNEQFF
abundance: .; j_gene: TRBJ1-2; len: 14; v_gene: TRBV4-2; d_gene: .; CDR3nt: TGTGCCAGCAGCCAGGGCACCACTAACTATGGCTACACCTTC; CDR3aa: CASSQGTTNYGYTF
abundance: .; j_gene: TRBJ1-5; len: 16; v_gene: TRBV7-2; d_gene: TRBD1; CDR3nt: TGTGCCAGCAGCTCCCACAGGGGGGGAGGCAATCAGCCCCAGCATTTT; CDR3aa: CASSSHRGGGNQPQHF
abundance: .; j_gene: TRBJ2-1; len: 12; v_gene: TRBV27; d_gene: .; CDR3nt: TGTGCCAGCAGTTTCAGAGGTAGTGAGCAGTTCTTC; CDR3aa: CASSFRGSEQFF